This T cell receptor beta chain is from a study of blood T cell repertoires in COVID-19. Trimming removed 5 bases at V and 6 bases at J, with 11 bases between. This CDR3 comprises 13 residues. Germline values: CDR1 MNHEY, CDR2 SVGAGI. Sequencing used immunoSEQ multiplex PCR; TCRdb keeps in-frame clones, though not all of them. Here the sample spans roughly 80,000 clones, around 80% being singletons. The source is a man in his 60s with active or convalescent COVID-19. The sequenced sample consisted of peripheral blood. The chain links TRBV6-5 to TRBJ2-1; D may be TRBD1 (5 bases). The CDR3 bases are TGTGCCAGCAGTACCGGACATCTCAATGAGCAGTTCTTC. Translation gives CASSTGHLNEQFF.